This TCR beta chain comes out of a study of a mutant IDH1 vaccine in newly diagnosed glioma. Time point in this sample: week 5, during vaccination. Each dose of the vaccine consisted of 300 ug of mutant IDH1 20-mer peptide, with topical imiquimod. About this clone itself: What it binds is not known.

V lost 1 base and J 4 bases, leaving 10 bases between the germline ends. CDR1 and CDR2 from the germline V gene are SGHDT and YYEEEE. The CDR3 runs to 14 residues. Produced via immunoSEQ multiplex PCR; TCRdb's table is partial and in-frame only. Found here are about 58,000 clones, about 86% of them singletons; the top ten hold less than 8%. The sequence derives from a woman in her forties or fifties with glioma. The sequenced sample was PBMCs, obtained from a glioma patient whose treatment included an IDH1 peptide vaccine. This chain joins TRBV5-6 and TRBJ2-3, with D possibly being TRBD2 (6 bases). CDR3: CASSLPSEADTQYF. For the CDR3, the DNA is TGTGCCAGCAGCTTGCCTAGCGAGGCAGATACGCAGTATTTT.